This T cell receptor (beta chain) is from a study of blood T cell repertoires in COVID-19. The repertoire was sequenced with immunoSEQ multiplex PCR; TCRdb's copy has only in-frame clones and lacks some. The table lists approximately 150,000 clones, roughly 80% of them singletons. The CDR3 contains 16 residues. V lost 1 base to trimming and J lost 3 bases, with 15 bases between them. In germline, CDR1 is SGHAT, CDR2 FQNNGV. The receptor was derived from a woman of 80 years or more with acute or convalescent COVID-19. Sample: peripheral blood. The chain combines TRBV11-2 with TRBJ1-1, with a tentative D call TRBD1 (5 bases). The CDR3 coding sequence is TGTGCCAGCAGCTTAGTTTTCAGGGTCCCGTACACTGAAGCTTTCTTT. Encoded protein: CASSLVFRVPYTEAFF.